Below, 6 T cell receptor beta chains from the same sample are listed, as sequenced in a study of shared clonotypes between healthy human individuals. Clones were sequenced by immunoSEQ multiplex PCR, and TCRdb holds only the in-frame ones, with some missing. This sample has some 1,400,000 clones, with more than 95% found just once. Sequenced input: naive CD4+ T cells sorted from blood. As for subset: CD45RA+ positively selected. These receptors were collected from a man younger than 45 in good health.

This clone was observed once. The rearrangement links TRBV9 to TRBJ2-7; tentative D call: TRBD2 (7 bases). V gave up 0 bases and J gave up 6 bases, with 28 bases separating them. Germline CDR1 and CDR2: SGDLS and YYNGEE. The CDR3 runs 19 residues. DNA for the CDR3: TGTGCCAGCAGCGTAGTACCCACAGGGAGGGGGACTCCCGGAGGCGAGCAGTACTTC. It specifies CASSVVPTGRGTPGGEQYF. The full variable domain, with the rest looked up from reference TRBV9 and TRBJ2-7, is DSGVTQTPKHLITATGQRVTLRCSPRSGDLSVYWYQQSLDQGLQFLIQYYNGEERAKGNILERFSAQQFPDLHSELNLSSLELGDSALYFCASSVVPTGRGTPGGEQYFGPGTRLTVT.

V and J are TRBV6-5 and TRBJ2-5; D call uncertain. The CDR3 length is 16 residues. The germline V gene encodes CDR1 MNHEY and CDR2 SVGAGI. V lost 0 bases to trimming and J lost 5 bases, with 16 bases between them. The CDR3 loop is CASSYSRIIRWETQYF. The CDR3 DNA reads as TGTGCCAGCAGTTACTCTAGGATCATACGATGGGAGACCCAGTACTTC.

This chain links TRBV10-3 with TRBJ1-5; 11 nucleotides line up with TRBD1. This CDR3 spans 17 amino acids. Unmatched junction bases numbered 6, after V lost 0 bases and J lost 5 bases. The germline V gene encodes CDR1 ENHRY and CDR2 SYGVKD. Here the CDR3 reads CAISESMRDRGYQPQHF. DNA for the CDR3: TGTGCCATCAGTGAGTCGATGCGGGACAGGGGGTATCAGCCCCAGCATTTT.

This chain joins TRBV10-1 and TRBJ2-1; possible D gene TRBD1, 6 bases. The V end was cut by 5 bases, the J end by 4 bases, with 15 bases between. This CDR3 spans 15 amino acids. Per germline, CDR1 WNHNN and CDR2 SYGVQD (reference sequence). CDR3 sequence reads: CASSTGTPVYNEQFF. The CDR3 coding sequence is TGCGCCAGCAGTACCGGGACACCGGTTTACAATGAGCAGTTCTTC.

The rearrangement links TRBV6-6 to TRBJ2-2; the D gene is possibly TRBD1 (6 bases). Germline CDR1 reads MNHNY; CDR2 reads SVGAGI (reference sequence). CDR3 length: 12 residues. V was clipped by 8 bases and J by 3 bases, with 7 bases between them. DNA of the CDR3: TGTGCCAGCCGGACAGACACCGGGGAGCTGTTTTTT. This codes for CASRTDTGELFF.

The chain recombines TRBV15 with TRBJ2-1; perhaps TRBD2 as D (5 bases). The V end lost 0 bases, the J end lost 0 bases, and 9 bases lay between the germline ends. Per germline, CDR1 LNHNV and CDR2 YYDKDF (reference sequence). This CDR3 comprises 16 residues. The CDR3 bases are TGTGCCACCAGCAGAGATCGAGGGATCTCCTACAATGAGCAGTTCTTC. Its translation is CATSRDRGISYNEQFF.